This TCR beta chain originates from a study of shared clonotypes between healthy human individuals. Only in-frame clones appear in the TCRdb table, and some are missing; sequencing was by immunoSEQ multiplex PCR. The sample lists about 1 million clones; about 75% were seen once. After removal of 4 bases from V and 2 bases from J, the junction contained 4 bases not matched to a gene. The CDR3 runs to 17 residues. CDR1 is SGHVS and CDR2 is FQNEAQ in the germline V gene. This TCR came from a man aged 18 to 30 in good health. The sample comprised memory CD4+ T cells sorted from blood. Subset: CD45RA-negative fraction. The chain uses TRBV7-8 and TRBJ2-2; 13 bases map to TRBD2. The CDR3 region has the DNA TGTGCCAGCAGCTGGACTAGCGGGGGCTTAAACACCGGGGAGCTGTTTTTT. Encoded protein: CASSWTSGGLNTGELFF.